A selection of T cell receptor beta chains follows, all from one sample in a study of shared clonotypes between healthy human individuals. Only in-frame clones appear in the TCRdb table, and some are missing; sequencing was by immunoSEQ multiplex PCR. The repertoire holds 95,000 to 120,000 clones, with around two thirds as singletons. Specimen: memory CD8+ T cells sorted from blood. The source of these receptors is a woman aged 30 to 39 in good health. Each CDR3 is given with its conserved first and last residue. D genes are given only for firm matches. Clone size is stated in some rows and not others, as once, few, many or a class when expanded.

J: TRBJ2-1
D: TRBD2
size: NA
V: TRBV27
DNA: TGTGCCAGCAGTTTCCGGGACTACCACAATGAGCAGTTCTTC
CDR3: CASSFRDYHNEQFF

J: TRBJ2-7
D: TRBD1
size: NA
V: TRBV9
DNA: TGTGCCAGCAGCAAACAGGGGACCTCCTACGAGCAGTACTTC
CDR3: CASSKQGTSYEQYF

J: TRBJ2-2
D: TRBD2
size: NA
V: TRBV28
DNA: TGTGCCAGCAGTTTGGAGACTAGCGGGACCGGGGAGCTGTTTTTT
CDR3: CASSLETSGTGELFF

J: TRBJ2-2
D: TRBD1
size: few
V: TRBV6-4
DNA: TGTGCCAGCACCCCGGGACAGGGGAACACCGGGGAGCTGTTTTTT
CDR3: CASTPGQGNTGELFF

J: TRBJ2-5
D: NA
size: NA
V: TRBV25-1
DNA: TGTGCCAGCAGTGAACCTACAGGGTGGCTGGAGACCCAGTACTTC
CDR3: CASSEPTGWLETQYF

J: TRBJ1-1
D: TRBD1
size: NA
V: TRBV11-2
DNA: TGTGCCAGCAGCCGAATGCCGGGACAGAACCGATACAACACTGAAGCTTTCTTT
CDR3: CASSRMPGQNRYNTEAFF

J: TRBJ2-3
D: NA
size: NA
V: TRBV10-2
DNA: TGCGCCAGCAGTGAGTCATTGAGCCCCACGAGCTCAGATACGCAGTATTTT
CDR3: CASSESLSPTSSDTQYF

J: TRBJ2-2
D: TRBD2
size: once
V: TRBV13
DNA: TGTGCCAGCAGCTCAGGACTAGCGGGTAGAGATGCGAACACCGGGGAGCTGTTTTTT
CDR3: CASSSGLAGRDANTGELFF

J: TRBJ2-4
D: NA
size: once
V: TRBV27
DNA: TGTGCCAGCAGACCGGGACTGCGGGGAAACATTCAGTACTTC
CDR3: CASRPGLRGNIQYF

J: TRBJ2-4
D: NA
size: NA
V: TRBV5-1
DNA: TGCGCCAGCAGCTTGAGGTCTGGCAAAAACATTCAGTACTTC
CDR3: CASSLRSGKNIQYF

J: TRBJ2-7
D: NA
size: NA
V: TRBV20-1
DNA: TGCAGTGTTCCATACGCCTACGAGCAGTACTTC
CDR3: CSVPYAYEQYF

J: TRBJ2-3
D: TRBD1
size: once
V: TRBV28
DNA: TGTGCCAGCAGTTTACGGCTCGGACAGGGGGCAGATACGCAGTATTTT
CDR3: CASSLRLGQGADTQYF

J: TRBJ2-7
D: NA
size: many
V: TRBV6-5
DNA: TGTGCCAGCAGTACCGGCCTTTTAGGGGAGCAGTACTTC
CDR3: CASSTGLLGEQYF

J: TRBJ1-2
D: NA
size: few
V: TRBV27
DNA: TGTGCCAGCAGTCCGTCCGCAAACTATGGCTACACCTTC
CDR3: CASSPSANYGYTF

J: TRBJ2-1
D: NA
size: NA
V: TRBV7-5
DNA: TGTGCCAGCAGCTTAGGTCCAGGGGTAATTTGGAATGAGCAGTTCTTC
CDR3: CASSLGPGVIWNEQFF

J: TRBJ1-1
D: TRBD1
size: NA
V: TRBV29-1
DNA: TGCAGCGCTACCACACTACAGGGGAAAATCGGGATGAACACTGAAGCTTTCTTT
CDR3: CSATTLQGKIGMNTEAFF

J: TRBJ2-7
D: TRBD1
size: many
V: TRBV25-1
DNA: TGTGCCAGCAGTGGGACAGGATCTATTCCCTACGAGCAGTACTTC
CDR3: CASSGTGSIPYEQYF

J: TRBJ2-2
D: NA
size: NA
V: TRBV29-1
DNA: TGCAGCGTTGAAGATTCGGGCGGGGAGCTGTTTTTT
CDR3: CSVEDSGGELFF

J: TRBJ2-7
D: NA
size: once
V: TRBV25-1
DNA: TGTGCCAGCAGCGAACGGACAGTCGGTGCTGGGTCCTACGAGCAGTACTTC
CDR3: CASSERTVGAGSYEQYF

J: TRBJ1-3
D: NA
size: few
V: TRBV2
DNA: TGTGCCAGCAGTGTTGGAACAGCGGGGATCTCTAGCTCTGGAAACACCATATATTTT
CDR3: CASSVGTAGISSSGNTIYF

J: TRBJ2-5
D: TRBD2
size: NA
V: TRBV11-2
DNA: TGTGCCAGCAGCTTACAGCGGGGATACAAAGAGACCCAGTACTTC
CDR3: CASSLQRGYKETQYF

J: TRBJ1-6
D: NA
size: NA
V: TRBV19
DNA: TGTGCCAGTAGTCCAACGGCAGGAGTACCGAATTCACCCCTCCACTTT
CDR3: CASSPTAGVPNSPLHF

J: TRBJ2-1
D: TRBD1
size: NA
V: TRBV19
DNA: TGTGCCAGTAACCCGACAGGGGACGGTGAGCAGTTCTTC
CDR3: CASNPTGDGEQFF

J: TRBJ2-7
D: NA
size: NA
V: TRBV15
DNA: TGTGCCACCAGCAGCCTACAGGAACCACCCTACGAGCAGTACTTC
CDR3: CATSSLQEPPYEQYF

J: TRBJ2-7
D: TRBD2
size: few
V: TRBV2
DNA: TGTGCCAGCAGGGGACTAGCGGGACTCAACGAGCAGTACTTC
CDR3: CASRGLAGLNEQYF

J: TRBJ1-1
D: NA
size: NA
V: TRBV28
DNA: TGTGCCAGCAGTTTATGGGACAGACTCTTTGAGAACACTGAAGCTTTCTTT
CDR3: CASSLWDRLFENTEAFF

J: TRBJ2-7
D: TRBD2
size: NA
V: TRBV5-8
DNA: TGTGCCAGCAGCCTGACAGTAGCGGGAGGGACGTACGAGCAGTACTTC
CDR3: CASSLTVAGGTYEQYF

J: TRBJ2-3
D: NA
size: NA
V: TRBV20-1
DNA: TGCAGTGAAAACCGGGATACGCAGTATTTT
CDR3: CSENRDTQYF

J: TRBJ2-2
D: NA
size: few
V: TRBV5-3
DNA: TGTGCCAGAAGCTTTGGGGAGTGGGACACCGGGGAGCTGTTTTTT
CDR3: CARSFGEWDTGELFF

J: TRBJ2-3
D: NA
size: NA
V: TRBV19
DNA: TGTGCCAGTAGTATCATGGGTGCAGATACGCAGTATTTT
CDR3: CASSIMGADTQYF

J: TRBJ1-3
D: NA
size: NA
V: TRBV7-8
DNA: TGTGCCAGCAGCTTAGCCCCCCCGGGCTCTCCAGGGTTCTCTGGAAACACCATATATTTT
CDR3: CASSLAPPGSPGFSGNTIYF

J: TRBJ2-7
D: TRBD2
size: NA
V: TRBV27
DNA: TGTGCCAGCAGTACCGAGACTAGCGGGACTTACGAGCAGTACTTC
CDR3: CASSTETSGTYEQYF

J: TRBJ2-5
D: NA
size: NA
V: TRBV25-1
DNA: TGTGCCAGCAGTGGAACCTCTAGAGGGGCCAACCAAGAGACCCAGTACTTC
CDR3: CASSGTSRGANQETQYF

J: TRBJ2-5
D: NA
size: NA
V: TRBV6-1
DNA: TGTGCCAGCAGTGCTCTTTTAGGGTCGGAAGAGACCCAGTACTTC
CDR3: CASSALLGSEETQYF

J: TRBJ1-5
D: NA
size: many
V: TRBV2
DNA: TGTGCCAGCTGTGCCGGAGATAGCCAGCCCCAGCATTTT
CDR3: CASCAGDSQPQHF

J: TRBJ1-1
D: NA
size: NA
V: TRBV6-5
DNA: TGTGCCAGCAGTTACTCCCGTGGGCTGAACACTGAAGCTTTCTTT
CDR3: CASSYSRGLNTEAFF

J: TRBJ1-1
D: NA
size: NA
V: TRBV7-9
DNA: TGTGCCAGCAGCTTAGGGGCCTTGAACACTGAAGCTTTCTTT
CDR3: CASSLGALNTEAFF

J: TRBJ2-7
D: NA
size: few
V: TRBV18
DNA: TGTGCCAGCTCGCCCAGGGGCTACGAGCAGTACTTC
CDR3: CASSPRGYEQYF

J: TRBJ1-2
D: NA
size: once
V: TRBV4-2
DNA: TGTGCCAGCAGCCAAATGTGGGGGCGCGAGAGGGATGGCTACACCTTC
CDR3: CASSQMWGRERDGYTF

J: TRBJ1-1
D: TRBD1
size: NA
V: TRBV19
DNA: TGTGCCAGTAAGGGACAGATGAACACTGAAGCTTTCTTT
CDR3: CASKGQMNTEAFF

J: TRBJ2-1
D: TRBD1
size: NA
V: TRBV27
DNA: TGTGCCAGCAGCCGTAGACAGGGGTTCGGTGAGCAGTTCTTC
CDR3: CASSRRQGFGEQFF

J: TRBJ1-1
D: NA
size: NA
V: TRBV12-5
DNA: TGTGCTAGTGGAGAATACAACCGGGGCCTGAACACTGAAGCTTTCTTT
CDR3: CASGEYNRGLNTEAFF

J: TRBJ2-4
D: NA
size: NA
V: TRBV2
DNA: TGTGCCAGCAGTGTTACCTTGTGGGGGAACATTCAGTACTTC
CDR3: CASSVTLWGNIQYF

J: TRBJ2-7
D: NA
size: NA
V: TRBV13
DNA: TGTGCCAGCAGCCCCGGGGTTAGTTACGAGCAGTACTTC
CDR3: CASSPGVSYEQYF

J: TRBJ2-3
D: NA
size: NA
V: TRBV28
DNA: TGTGCCAGCAGTTTACGTTGGCAGGGGTCAGATACGCAGTATTTT
CDR3: CASSLRWQGSDTQYF

J: TRBJ2-7
D: NA
size: NA
V: TRBV9
DNA: TGTGCCAGCAGCGAACGGGACCCCGCTATCGAGCAGTACTTC
CDR3: CASSERDPAIEQYF

J: TRBJ2-7
D: TRBD2
size: NA
V: TRBV7-3
DNA: TGTGCCAGCAGCGGACTAGCGGGAGAGCCGCAGTACTTC
CDR3: CASSGLAGEPQYF

J: TRBJ2-1
D: TRBD1
size: many
V: TRBV29-1
DNA: TGCAGCGTGCGACAGGGGGAACTCTACAATGAGCAGTTCTTC
CDR3: CSVRQGELYNEQFF

J: TRBJ2-3
D: TRBD1
size: NA
V: TRBV25-1
DNA: TGTGCCAGCAGTGATGAAGGGACAGGGGGCGCCTCAGATACGCAGTATTTT
CDR3: CASSDEGTGGASDTQYF

J: TRBJ2-1
D: TRBD2
size: NA
V: TRBV19
DNA: TGTGCCAGTAGTAGGACTAGCGGGAGTGAGCAGTTCTTC
CDR3: CASSRTSGSEQFF